These 26 T cell receptor beta chains originate from one sample sequenced in a study of T cell responses to AZD1222 COVID-19 vaccine. The protocol was immunoSEQ multiplex PCR, while the TCRdb copy is restricted to in-frame clones and leaves out a portion. The sample records about 180,000 clones, around 90% being singletons. Here the sequenced sample was peripheral blood, taken 28 days after the second AZD1222 dose. All receptors derive from an adult who received the AZD1222 COVID-19 vaccine.

This clone was counted a single time. This rearrangement joins TRBV5-1 to TRBJ1-3, with D unresolved. V lost 0 bases, J lost 0 bases, and 13 bases lay in between. Germline CDR1 SGHRS, CDR2 YFSETQ. The CDR3 totals 17 residues. As DNA, the CDR3 is TGCGCCAGCAGCTTGGGGTACGGGTTGAGCTCTGGAAACACCATATATTTT. Its translation is CASSLGYGLSSGNTIYF.

The rearrangement uses TRBV7-9 and TRBJ1-3, with TRBD1 as a possible D gene (5 bases). CDR3 size: 16 residues. V dropped 4 bases and J dropped 1 base, with 14 bases sitting between them. Germline-derived CDR1 and CDR2 are SEHNR and FQNEAQ (reference sequence). The CDR3 reads CASSSKATVSGNTIYF. CDR3 sequence (DNA): TGTGCCAGCAGCTCAAAGGCGACAGTTTCTGGAAACACCATATATTTT.

This chain links TRBV6-5 with TRBJ1-2, with TRBD1 identical over 7 bases. The V segment lost 2 bases and the J segment 4 bases; nucleotides outside the gene matches: 10. This CDR3 has 16 residues. Germline loops: CDR1 MNHEY, CDR2 SVGAGI. The CDR3 nucleotides are TGTGCCAGCAGTTACCTCACCCAGGGGGTAGGCTATGGCTACACCTTC. This sequence encodes CASSYLTQGVGYGYTF.

This clone was detected a few times. The CDR3 reads CASSEFEQGGYNEQFF. Here the CDR3 DNA reads TGTGCCAGCAGTGAATTTGAGCAGGGGGGCTACAATGAGCAGTTCTTC. The rearrangement links TRBV6-1 to TRBJ2-1; a possible D gene is TRBD1 (7 bases). CDR1 and CDR2 (germline): MNHNS, SASEGT. The CDR3 runs to 16 residues. V lost 2 bases to trimming and J lost 3 bases, with 14 bases between them.

The chain combines TRBV4-3 with TRBJ2-1; D gene unclear. The CDR3 spans 14 residues. V was pared by 0 bases and J by 6 bases, with 9 bases between. The germline gives CDR1 LGHNA, CDR2 YSLEER. The CDR3 loop is CASSQESWGNEQFF. Here the CDR3 DNA reads TGCGCCAGCAGCCAAGAGAGCTGGGGCAATGAGCAGTTCTTC.

The CDR3 region is CASSGQGESTDTQYF. The CDR3 DNA reads TGTGCCAGTTCAGGGCAGGGCGAGAGCACAGATACGCAGTATTTT. The genes are TRBV12-1 and TRBJ2-3; TRBD1 reflects the table's D call only, with no check against the DNA. TRBV12-1 is an annotated pseudogene. The CDR3 is 15 amino acids.

The rearrangement links TRBV19 to TRBJ2-3, with 11 positions matching TRBD1. Looked up from germline, CDR1 is LNHDA and CDR2 is SQIVND (reference sequence). The CDR3 spans 14 residues. V was clipped by 6 bases and J by 7 bases; unmatched bases: 6. CDR3 DNA: TGTGCCAGTAGGCCGGGACAGGGGGTAAATACGCAGTATTTT. Encoded protein: CASRPGQGVNTQYF.

V and J are TRBV27 and TRBJ1-4; TRBD1 is a possible D gene (5 bases). V lost 3 bases to trimming and J lost 8 bases, with 10 bases between them. Germline lookup yields CDR1 MNHEY and CDR2 SMNVEV (reference sequence). CDR3 length: 13 amino acids. In DNA form, the CDR3 reads TGTGCCAGCAGTTTCCAGGGAGGGGAAAAACTGTTTTTT. It is translated as CASSFQGGEKLFF.

The chain couples TRBV2 to TRBJ1-5, with D perhaps matching TRBD1 (6 bases). The CDR3 has 13 amino acids. Germline CDR1 is SNHLY and CDR2 is FYNNEI. V lost 3 bases, J lost 6 bases, and 9 bases lay in between. The CDR3 loop reads CASSEGGGQPQHF. CDR3 coding DNA: TGTGCCAGCAGTGAGGGAGGGGGTCAGCCCCAGCATTTT.

This chain joins TRBV7-9 and TRBJ1-2; 9 nucleotides agree with TRBD1. Germline CDR1 reads SEHNR; CDR2 reads FQNEAQ (reference sequence). The CDR3 extends over 15 amino acids. The J segment lost 1 base and the V segment lost 5 bases, leaving 5 bases of the junction unmatched. The DNA of the CDR3 is TGTGCCAGCAGCCCCGGGACAGGGATTAACTATGGCTACACCTTC. Its protein product is CASSPGTGINYGYTF.

V is TRBV3-1 (or the pseudogene TRBV3-2) and J is TRBJ2-2; the D gene is possibly TRBD1 (6 bases). Germline V gene lookup returns CDR1 LGHDT and CDR2 YNNKEL (reference sequence). Deletions cut 2 bases from V and 7 bases from J, with 14 bases between. There are 15 residues in the CDR3. In nucleotides, the CDR3 is TGTGCCAGCAGCCAACAGGGGTTGGGGATCGGGGAGCTGTTTTTT. Translated, it gives CASSQQGLGIGELFF.

This sequence joins TRBV18 and TRBJ1-4; D call uncertain. There are 14 residues in the CDR3. V was trimmed by 5 bases and J by 0 bases, leaving 7 bases between them. Germline CDR1 and CDR2: KGHSH and LQKENI. This chain's CDR3 is CASSTTATNEKLFF. The CDR3 coding sequence is TGTGCCAGCTCAACGACCGCAACTAATGAAAAACTGTTTTTT.

The chain couples TRBV6-5 to TRBJ1-1; 7 positions agree with TRBD1. The V gene's germline CDR1 is MNHEY and CDR2 SVGAGI. CDR3 length: 13 residues. Trimming took 4 bases from V and 6 from J; bases not matched to a gene: 5. CDR3 nucleotides: TGTGCCAGCAGTTGGGGACAGAAGTCTGAAGCTTTCTTT. It encodes CASSWGQKSEAFF.

This rearrangement joins TRBV27 to TRBJ2-6; D might be TRBD1 (5 bases). From germline, CDR1 is MNHEY and CDR2 SMNVEV (reference sequence). Trimming removed 8 bases from V and 4 bases from J, with 15 bases in between. This CDR3 region has 15 residues. CDR3 loop: CASWAGPPGANVLTF. The CDR3 DNA reads as TGTGCCAGCTGGGCAGGGCCCCCCGGGGCCAACGTCCTGACTTTC.

V usage is TRBV7-6 and J usage is TRBJ2-7; D is ambiguous. Germline V gene data show CDR1 as SGHVS and CDR2 as FNYEAQ. V was shortened by 5 bases and J by 7 bases, with 9 bases between the two germline ends. This CDR3 is built from 11 residues. DNA for the CDR3: TGTGCCAGCAGCCGGGTTGGAGAGCAGTACTTC. It specifies CASSRVGEQYF.

This chain uses TRBV13 with TRBJ2-2, with TRBD1 matching 10 bases. V gave up 5 bases and J gave up 4 bases; unmatched junction bases: 16. CDR1 PRHDT and CDR2 FYEKMQ come from the germline V gene (reference sequence). The CDR3 has 19 amino acids. The CDR3 is CASSRLGDRGFLSTGELFF. Here the CDR3 DNA reads TGTGCCAGCAGCCGCCTAGGGGACAGGGGTTTTCTTAGCACCGGGGAGCTGTTTTTT.

V and J are TRBV4-3 and TRBJ2-3, with D hard to call. Germline CDR1 reads LGHNA; CDR2 reads YSLEER. The CDR3 totals 13 residues. Deletions cut 1 base from V and 2 bases from J, with 4 bases between. CDR3 region: CASSQAVTDTQYF. CDR3 in DNA: TGCGCCAGCAGCCAAGCCGTCACAGATACGCAGTATTTT.

The rearrangement links TRBV15 to TRBJ1-3; tentative D call: TRBD1 (6 bases). Germline V CDR1 and CDR2: LNHNV, YYDKDF (reference sequence). There are 18 residues in the CDR3. Trimming removed 3 bases at V and 0 bases at J, with 18 bases between. The CDR3 sequence is CATSRTRDTFFSGNTIYF. CDR3 DNA: TGTGCCACCAGCAGGACCAGGGACACTTTCTTCTCTGGAAACACCATATATTTT.

The chain has TRBV7-9 and TRBJ1-2; D unclear. The CDR3 is 15 residues long. Germline CDR1 SEHNR, CDR2 FQNEAQ (reference sequence). Trimming removed 7 bases from V and 0 bases from J, with 15 bases in between. The CDR3 bases are TGTGCCAGCAAGGTCGGACGCTTAGCTAACTATGGCTACACCTTC. Its translation: CASKVGRLANYGYTF. Full variable domain (remainder filled in from reference TRBV7-9 and TRBJ1-2): DTGVSQNPRHKITKRGQNVTFRCDPISEHNRLYWYRQTLGQGPEFLTYFQNEAQLEKSRLLSDRFSAERPKGSFSTLEIQRTEQGDSAMYLCASKVGRLANYGYTFGSGTRLTVV.

This sequence joins TRBV19 and TRBJ1-5, with D maybe TRBD1 (6 bases). Germline V gene sequence: CDR1 LNHDA, CDR2 SQIVND (reference sequence). The CDR3 is made up of 13 amino acids. V lost 7 bases and J lost 3, with 10 bases in between. The CDR3 here is CASMEGVNQPQHF. The CDR3 coding sequence is TGTGCCAGTATGGAGGGGGTCAATCAGCCCCAGCATTTT.

Turning to this clone: Other DNA sequences in the sample encode the same CDR3. The chain is built from TRBV27 and TRBJ1-3; no clear D gene. CDR1 MNHEY and CDR2 SMNVEV come from the germline V gene (reference sequence). With 3 bases removed from V and 0 bases from J, the gap between germline ends came to 6 bases. CDR3 size: 14 residues. CDR3 coding DNA: TGTGCCAGCAGTTTTGGCGGCTCTGGAAACACCATATATTTT. This encodes CASSFGGSGNTIYF.

J is TRBJ2-7 and V is TRBV11-2; D might be TRBD1 or TRBD2, each matching 6 bases. The germline V and J ends were trimmed by 2 bases and 3 bases, with 17 bases remaining between them. The CDR3 consists of 16 residues. In germline, CDR1 is SGHAT, CDR2 FQNNGV. CDR3 DNA: TGTGCCAGCAGCTTAACGTTTGGGGGGCGAGGCTACGAGCAGTACTTC. The encoded protein is CASSLTFGGRGYEQYF.

This sequence joins TRBV7-2 and TRBJ1-2; D is perhaps TRBD1 (6 bases). The CDR3 has 15 residues. The V end was cut by 5 bases, the J end by 1 base, with 14 bases between. Germline V gene lookup returns CDR1 SGHTA and CDR2 FQGNSA. The CDR3 loop is CASSPDRTFNYGYTF. CDR3 nucleotide sequence: TGTGCCAGCAGCCCAGACAGGACCTTTAACTATGGCTACACCTTC.

The V and J genes are TRBV7-9 and TRBJ1-1, with TRBD1 matching 7 bases. This CDR3 region has 14 residues. The germline gives CDR1 SEHNR, CDR2 FQNEAQ (reference sequence). Unmatched junction bases numbered 3, after V lost 4 bases and J lost 1 base. The CDR3 loop is CASSSTGANTEAFF. CDR3 sequence (DNA): TGTGCCAGCAGCTCTACAGGGGCGAACACTGAAGCTTTCTTT. The whole variable domain, filled in from reference TRBV7-9 and TRBJ1-1, reads DTGVSQNPRHKITKRGQNVTFRCDPISEHNRLYWYRQTLGQGPEFLTYFQNEAQLEKSRLLSDRFSAERPKGSFSTLEIQRTEQGDSAMYLCASSSTGANTEAFFGQGTRLTVV.

Here the CDR3 DNA reads TGTGCCAGTACGGGGGAGACATACGAGCAGTACTTC. It codes for CASTGETYEQYF. The chain combines TRBV2 with TRBJ2-7, with D maybe TRBD2 (6 bases). V dropped 9 bases and J dropped 4 bases, with 13 bases sitting between them. The CDR3 has 12 residues. Germline assignment: CDR1 SNHLY and CDR2 FYNNEI.

As for this clone: The sample carries other DNA sequences with the same CDR3. The chain recombines TRBV19 with TRBJ2-6, with D maybe TRBD2 (6 bases). This CDR3 is built from 16 residues. V lost 0 bases and J 1 base, leaving 7 bases between the germline ends. Germline V lookup: CDR1 LNHDA, CDR2 SQIVND (reference sequence). The CDR3 DNA is TGTGCCAGTAGTATAGAGGGGGGATCTGGGGCCAACGTCCTGACTTTC. Its protein product is CASSIEGGSGANVLTF.